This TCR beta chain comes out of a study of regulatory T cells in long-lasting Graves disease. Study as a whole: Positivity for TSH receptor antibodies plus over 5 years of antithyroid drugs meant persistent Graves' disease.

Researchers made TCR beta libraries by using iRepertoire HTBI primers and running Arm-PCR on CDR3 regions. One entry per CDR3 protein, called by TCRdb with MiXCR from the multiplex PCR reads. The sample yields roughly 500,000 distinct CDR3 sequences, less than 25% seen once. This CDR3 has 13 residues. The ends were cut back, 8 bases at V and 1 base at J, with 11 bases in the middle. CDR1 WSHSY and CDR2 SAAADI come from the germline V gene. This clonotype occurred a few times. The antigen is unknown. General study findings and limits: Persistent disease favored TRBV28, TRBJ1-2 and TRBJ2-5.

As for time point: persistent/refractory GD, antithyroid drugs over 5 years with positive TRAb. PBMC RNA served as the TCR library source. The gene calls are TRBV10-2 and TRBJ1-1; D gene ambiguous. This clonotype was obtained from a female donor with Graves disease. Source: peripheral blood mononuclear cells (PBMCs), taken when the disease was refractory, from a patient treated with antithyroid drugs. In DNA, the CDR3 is TGCGCCAGCCGTGGGAATCCGAACACTGAAGCTTTCTTT. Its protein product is CASRGNPNTEAFF.